This entry lists 9 T cell receptor beta chains sequenced from one sample in a study of T cell repertoires in cytomegalovirus infection. TCRdb independently ran MiXCR on the reads; one entry per CDR3 protein. The sample has 560,000 or so distinct CDR3 sequences; about 17% are singletons. Sequenced sample: CD8+ T cells from PBMCs. Receptors originate from a human donor in good health (CMV status not recorded). Some clones in this sample may be carry-over from other donors' samples.

This clonotype was observed at least ten times. The genes are TRBV11-1 and TRBJ2-7, with a weak D call TRBD1 (6 bases). The CDR3 loop spans 15 amino acids. The V end was cut by 3 bases, the J end by 4 bases, with 16 bases between. From germline, CDR1 is SGHAT and CDR2 FQDESV (reference sequence). CDR3 amino acids: CASSLTGLGEYEQYF. The CDR3 DNA reads as TGTGCCAGCAGCTTGACAGGATTGGGGGAATACGAGCAGTACTTC.

This clonotype has just a few counts. The chain has TRBV4-1 and TRBJ2-7, with a weak D call TRBD1 (5 bases). The germline gives CDR1 MGHRA, CDR2 YSYEKL. Trimming took off 0 bases at V and 0 bases at J, with 12 bases between the two ends. CDR3 size: 16 residues. CDR3 sequence (DNA): TGCGCCAGCAGCCAAGATCTAATGGACACCTCCTACGAGCAGTACTTC. It codes for CASSQDLMDTSYEQYF.

This clonotype was detected ten times or more. The chain links TRBV6-5 to TRBJ1-5; D is unclear. The CDR3 length is 20 residues. V lost 0 bases and J 0 bases, leaving 21 bases between the germline ends. Germline V gene sequence: CDR1 MNHEY, CDR2 SVGAGI. CDR3 sequence (DNA): TGTGCCAGCAGTTACTCGATGTTTACGGCCAGATCAAATAGCAATCAGCCCCAGCATTTT. This sequence encodes CASSYSMFTARSNSNQPQHF.

This clonotype was picked up many times. The chain links TRBV7-6 to TRBJ1-6; D possibly corresponds to TRBD1 (5 bases). Trimming pared 5 bases from V and 2 bases from J, leaving 10 bases between. Germline V gene sequence: CDR1 SGHVS, CDR2 FNYEAQ. The CDR3 contains 15 residues. DNA of the CDR3: TGTGCCAGCAGCCCGGAGGGGCCCTATAATTCACCCCTCCACTTT. It encodes CASSPEGPYNSPLHF.

This clonotype was counted ten times or more. V is TRBV28 and J is TRBJ2-3; 11 bases fit TRBD2. The length of the CDR3 is 15 residues. Trimming took 3 bases from V and 2 from J; bases not matched to a gene: 1. Germline assignment: CDR1 MDHEN and CDR2 SYDVKM. CDR3: CASSLGLAVTDTQYF. In DNA, the CDR3 is TGTGCCAGCAGTTTGGGACTAGCGGTCACAGATACGCAGTATTTT.

This clonotype was detected ten times or more. The CDR3 loop is CASSLEKREGGGTQYF. The CDR3 coding sequence is TGTGCCAGCAGCTTAGAAAAGCGGGAGGGTGGGGGCACGCAGTATTTT. V is TRBV7-2 and J is TRBJ2-3; 10 positions agree with TRBD2. Per the germline V gene, CDR1 is SGHTA and CDR2 is FQGNSA. The ends lost 1 base at V and 9 bases at J; junction bases unmatched: 10. CDR3 size: 16 residues.

The chain couples TRBV6-6 to TRBJ2-1; 9 bases fit TRBD2. CDR3 size: 16 residues. Germline CDR1 and CDR2: MNHNY and SVGAGI (reference sequence). The ends lost 2 bases at V and 8 bases at J; junction bases unmatched: 10. DNA of the CDR3: TGTGCCAGCAGTTACGGGGCGGGAGGGCCCGTGGATGAGCAGTTCTTC. It specifies CASSYGAGGPVDEQFF.

Only a few counts were recorded for this clonotype. The junction does not match germline at one end; this may be a read error. CDR3 region: CSARDDTLSGTVKWELSF. CDR3 nucleotide sequence: TGCAGTGCTAGAGACGATACACTCTCCGGGACAGTTAAATGGGAACTCAGCTTC. The rearrangement joins TRBV20-1 to TRBJ2-1; the match to TRBD1 covers 7 bases. Germline V gene sequence: CDR1 DFQATT, CDR2 SNEGSKA (reference sequence). This CDR3 contains 18 residues.

In this sample, this clonotype turned up many times. The V gene is TRBV7-6, the J gene TRBJ2-7; TRBD1 agrees at 9 bases. This CDR3 has 13 residues. V dropped 0 bases and J dropped 10; count of bases not matched to a gene: 4. CDR1 is SGHVS and CDR2 is FNYEAQ in the germline V gene. CDR3 loop: CASSLAGQGHQYF. CDR3 DNA: TGTGCCAGCAGCTTAGCGGGACAGGGTCATCAGTACTTC.